This T cell receptor beta chain was captured by sequencing in a study of blood T cell repertoires in COVID-19 (dated by TCRdb to the early 2020s). Regarding the research as a whole: Collaborator samples came from the United States, Italy and Spain and covered acute and convalescent phases of COVID-19. Deeply sampled blood TCRbeta repertoires from subjects exposed to, actively infected with, or recovered from COVID-19 were included in the dataset. The prospective study material was composed of cDNA or gDNA derived from T cells, B-cell-depleted T cells, or PBMCs. Samples came from the ongoing ImmuneRACE study (first 160 participants) plus 1,254 subjects from 6 global collaborators. The repertoires were released in a freely available public database intended as a resource for research on the immune response to SARS-CoV-2. Where available, HLA class I and class II types were obtained from metadata supplied by the sample provider rather than from assay-based typing. The sample metadata nearly always contained a de-identified subject ID, COVID-19 status, age in years and sex. Overall study outcomes, separate from this receptor: The amount of clinical and demographic metadata varied by source and participant and was provided uncurated.

TCRbeta CDR3 regions were amplified from genomic DNA using the immunoSEQ Assay, a bias-controlled multiplex PCR. Processing in the source paper ran as follows. The number of nucleated cells in each sample was estimated by amplification of reference gene primers within the assay. To quantify the absolute abundance of each unique TCRbeta CDR3 rearrangement, sequence reads were collapsed and filtered. For each sample, productive Simpson clonality was calculated by taking the square root of Simpson's diversity index across productive rearrangements. The table was pulled from immuneACCESS by TCRdb, which kept in-frame rearrangements only. Such tables lose some clones; where checked, under half of the loss comes from unresolved V genes, and the rest has no known cause. The V and J calls and clone size were taken over from that table, and D and trimming were inferred from the DNA. The sample data list around 160,000 clones, and about nine tenths of these were observed just once. Of the sample, over 4% is held by the ten largest clones.

About this clone itself: The antigen this receptor binds is unknown. Per-base qualities were not stored, and no clone one base away is much larger.

In the prospective study, participants were 18 to 89 years old, resided in fewer than 25 geographic areas of the United States, and were enrolled through a virtual design. In the prospective study, cohorts were assigned on the basis of participant-reported clinical history obtained from a screening survey and a study questionnaire. A participant counted as exposed if, within 2 weeks of entering the study, that participant had been in contact with someone who had a PCR-confirmed or clinician-diagnosed COVID-19 case. In the prospective study, whole blood, serum and a nasopharyngeal or oropharyngeal swab were collected from each participant by mobile phlebotomists. Over a roughly 2-month period, participants in the prospective study had the option of providing additional blood draws and questionnaires. Before DNA extraction, blood samples from the prospective study were shipped at room temperature or frozen.

Sequenced sample: PBMCs or T cells enriched from blood (not recorded which). The TCR sequence derives from a woman in her forties who had been exposed to COVID-19.

The sequenced DNA is TGTGCCAGCAGCGTAGCTACGTACAGGCAAGAGACCCAGTACTTC. Its protein is CASSVATYRQETQYF. In this chain, TRBV9 is recombined with TRBJ2-5; the D gene is perhaps TRBD1, from 5 matching bases. Between the V and J ends, shortened by 0 bases and 2 bases respectively, the junction contains 11 bases. CDR1 and CDR2 are read off the germline V gene as SGDLS and YYNGEE. From cysteine to phenylalanine, the CDR3 is 15 amino acids long. Left in the record is the CDR3 DNA by itself, 45 bases read in frame from the first base.